This TCR beta chain was sequenced during a study of blood T cells in healthy people across ages. Points from the study as a whole: Strong correlation linked observed beta diversity and percent naive T cells.

A remark on this clonotype: Its cognate antigen is unknown.

Together with a sample-barcoded 5' primer, a J-beta primer mix was included in a second PCR lasting about 6 to 11 cycles. MiXCR, run by TCRdb on the 5' RACE reads, gives a single entry per CDR3 protein. Here the sample spans 850,000 to 1,100,000 distinct CDR3 sequences, around two fifths being singletons. The germline V gene has CDR1 DFQATT and CDR2 SNEGSKA (reference sequence). Trimming stripped 3 bases from V and 3 bases from J, with 9 bases between. This CDR3 is built from 13 residues. This clonotype originated in a man aged 18 to 30 in good health. Sequencing was done on a sample of blood. This chain connects TRBV20-1 to TRBJ2-1; D is unresolved. The CDR3 is CSASSRHYNEQFF. Written as DNA, the CDR3 is TGCAGTGCTAGCTCTCGCCACTACAATGAGCAGTTCTTC.